This T cell receptor (beta chain) came from a study of blood T cell repertoires in COVID-19. Overall study: Donors in the United States, Italy and Spain gave samples during acute or convalescent COVID-19. Sources were T cells, B-cell-depleted T cells, or PBMCs; the material itself was cDNA or gDNA.

The CDR3 is 13 residues long. V dropped 9 bases and J dropped 4; count of bases not matched to a gene: 4. As processed by the authors: By means of reference gene primer amplification, nucleated cell counts were estimated. Profiling relied on immunoSEQ multiplex PCR, and the TCRdb table lists in-frame clones only, not all of them. V, J and clone size are those of that table, while D and trimming were read from the DNA. Counted here are 100,000 to 150,000 clones, 70% to 85% occurring once; the ten biggest clones make up over 15%. This receptor was identified in a woman between 50 and 59 years old with acute or convalescent COVID-19. The chain combines TRBV12-3 or TRBV12-4 with TRBJ2-3, with 10 bases matching TRBD2. The sequenced material came from peripheral blood. DNA of the CDR3: TGTGCCAGTAAGCGGGGGGGTGCAGATACGCAGTATTTT. Translating gives CASKRGGADTQYF.